The clone carrying this T cell receptor (beta chain) was picked up many times. The antigen is unknown. The data originate from a study of spatial heterogeneity in lung cancer. In the study overall: Sequence detection consistently recorded a greater number of beta-chain than alpha-chain sequences. Points from the study as a whole: One measure, the expanded intratumoral alpha and beta TCR count, tracked tumor mutation counts.

Each TCR cDNA molecule carried a unique molecular identifier. TCRdb fed the 5' RACE reads into MiXCR, producing one record per CDR3 protein. The sample contains 16,000 or so distinct CDR3 sequences, almost 7% of which appear only once. V was trimmed by 4 bases and J by 1 base, leaving 11 bases between them. The CDR3 loop spans 14 amino acids. In germline, CDR1 is SGHRS, CDR2 YFSETQ. Time point reported: sample taken at primary tumor resection. A total of some 70 untreated early-stage non-small cell lung cancer patients served as donors. Whole RNA from tumor, nontumor lung or frozen PBMC was sequenced unsorted.

The sequencing here drew on lung tumor tissue, taken at surgery. The receptor comes from a female donor with early-stage non-small cell lung cancer. This chain uses TRBV5-1 with TRBJ1-1; D is perhaps TRBD1 (5 bases). The CDR3, as DNA: TGCGCCAGCAGCCCGTCGGGGGGGAACACTGAAGCTTTCTTT. Translation: CASSPSGGNTEAFF.